The rows below give T cell receptor beta chains drawn from one sample of a study of early T cells in non-severe SARS-CoV-2 infection. From the 5' RACE reads, TCRdb called clonotypes with MiXCR, one entry per CDR3 protein. Of approximately 49,000 distinct CDR3 sequences in the sample, about 11% are singletons; the top ten hold 9.1%. Sequenced material: whole blood. These receptor sequences come from an adult who was a healthcare worker with PCR-confirmed SARS-CoV-2 infection or an uninfected control (not recorded which). Both conserved end residues are part of each CDR3. A D gene is named only where the DNA matches it firmly. The size field is filled for only some rows; it gives once, few, many or a size class.

abundance	d_gene	v_gene	j_gene	CDR3nt	CDR3aa
many	NA	TRBV7-9	TRBJ2-1	TGTGCCAGCAGCTTAAGGACAGCGAACTCCTACAATGAGCAGTTCTTC	CASSLRTANSYNEQFF
NA	NA	TRBV21-1	TRBJ2-3	TGTGCCAGCAGCTCACTTGGGAGACTAGCGGGAGGGCCAGATACGCAGTATTTT	CASSSLGRLAGGPDTQYF
many	TRBD1	TRBV7-9	TRBJ1-1	TGTGCCAGCAGCTCGGGACAGGCTCACACTGAAGCTTTCTTT	CASSSGQAHTEAFF
NA	NA	TRBV4-1	TRBJ2-1	TGCGCCAGCAGCCAAGGTACAGACAATGAGCAGTTCTTC	CASSQGTDNEQFF
few	NA	TRBV28	TRBJ2-5	TGTGCCAGCAGCCGCATCCGGGACTTCCAAGAGACCCAGTACTTC	CASSRIRDFQETQYF
few	NA	TRBV21-1	TRBJ2-1	TGTGCCAGCAGCAAAGCGCTAGGGCGGGGCCGCCCAGGTGTGCAGTTCTTC	CASSKALGRGRPGVQFF
many	NA	TRBV9	TRBJ1-5	TGTGCCAGCAGCGTAGGTCAGCCCCAGCATTTT	CASSVGQPQHF
few	TRBD2	TRBV6-6	TRBJ2-1	TGTGCCAGCAGTTACGGCAGCGGGGGTGGGCACAATGAGCAGTTCTTC	CASSYGSGGGHNEQFF
few	TRBD1	TRBV27	TRBJ1-1	TGTGCCAGCAGTTCTGGACAGGGGCCCACTGAAGCTTTCTTT	CASSSGQGPTEAFF
few	NA	TRBV28	TRBJ2-7	TGTGCCAGCAGTTTATGGAGGGTGGACTCCTACGAGCAGTACTTC	CASSLWRVDSYEQYF
many	NA	TRBV6-2/TRBV6-3	TRBJ2-1	TGTGCCATCACAGGCAGGGGATACAATGAGCAGTTCTTC	CAITGRGYNEQFF
many	TRBD1	TRBV11-2	TRBJ1-2	TGTGCCAGCAGCTTAGCATTCGGGACAGACTATGGCTACACCTTC	CASSLAFGTDYGYTF
many	NA	TRBV2	TRBJ2-7	TGTGCCAGCGGGCAGCAGTACTTC	CASGQQYF
many	NA	TRBV27	TRBJ1-3	TGTGCCAGCAGAAGCGGAGGAGCCGGAAACACCATATATTTT	CASRSGGAGNTIYF
few	NA	TRBV11-2	TRBJ2-7	TGTGCCAGCAGCTTAGAGCGGTCAGCGAGTTACGAGCAGTACTTC	CASSLERSASYEQYF
NA	NA	TRBV27	TRBJ2-5	TGTGCCAGCAGTTCCCTTGAAGAAAGAGAGACCCAGTACTTC	CASSSLEERETQYF
NA	NA	TRBV7-8	TRBJ2-7	TGTGCCAGCAGCTTAGCGAGGACAAAAAACGAGCAGTACTTC	CASSLARTKNEQYF
many	NA	TRBV29-1	TRBJ2-5	TGCAGCGGTGGGAAAGAGACCCAGTACTTC	CSGGKETQYF
many	NA	TRBV7-9	TRBJ1-2	TGTGCCAGCAGCTTTGGGACCAACTATGGCTACACCTTC	CASSFGTNYGYTF
many	TRBD1	TRBV24-1	TRBJ2-2	TGTGCCACCAGTCGACAGGGGGATGTCGGGGAGCTGTTTTTT	CATSRQGDVGELFF
NA	NA	TRBV20-1	TRBJ2-3	TGCAGTGCCCTATACCCAGATACGCAGTATTTT	CSALYPDTQYF
few	NA	TRBV11-2	TRBJ2-1	TGTGCCAGCAGCTTAGCGATCACAAATGAGCAGTTCTTC	CASSLAITNEQFF
NA	TRBD2	TRBV20-1	TRBJ2-2	TGCAGTGCTAGAGATCGAAGACTAGCGGGCGCGAACACCGGGGAGCTGTTTTTT	CSARDRRLAGANTGELFF
NA	TRBD1	TRBV18	TRBJ2-5	TGTGCCAGCTCACCGAGGACAGGGGGCGGGGAGACCCAGTACTTC	CASSPRTGGGETQYF
NA	NA	TRBV3-1	TRBJ1-6	TGTGCCAGCAGCCGGGTGTGGGGAAATTCACCCCTCCACTTT	CASSRVWGNSPLHF
NA	NA	TRBV27	TRBJ1-6	TGTGCCAGCAGTTTCGGGGGCACAGGTTCACCCCTCCACTTT	CASSFGGTGSPLHF
few	NA	TRBV7-2	TRBJ1-4	TGTGCCAGCAGCTCCCATGGAGGGGAAACCCCGCGGGATGAAAAACTGTTTTTT	CASSSHGGETPRDEKLFF
few	NA	TRBV29-1	TRBJ2-3	TGCAGCGTTGTGCGGGCAGGCGGAGATACGCAGTATTTT	CSVVRAGGDTQYF
NA	NA	TRBV27	TRBJ1-2	TGTGCCAGCAGTTTCGGGCTCAGTTATGGCTACACCTTC	CASSFGLSYGYTF
many	NA	TRBV24-1	TRBJ1-1	TGTGCCCGGATATATGAAGCTTTCTTT	CARIYEAFF
NA	NA	TRBV11-1	TRBJ2-7	TGTGCCAGCAGCCTCCGGGTGAGAAGTTTTTCCTACGAGCAGTACTTC	CASSLRVRSFSYEQYF
many	NA	TRBV6-5	TRBJ1-6	TGTGCCAGCAGTTACAGGGATAATTCACCCCTCCACTTT	CASSYRDNSPLHF
few	TRBD1	TRBV20-1	TRBJ2-7	TGCAGTGCTAGACCCAGGGGACAGAAGATCTACGAGCAGTACTTC	CSARPRGQKIYEQYF
many	NA	TRBV19	TRBJ1-4	TGTGCCAGTAGTATCGGCGGCCTCTCAGGTGAAAAACTGTTTTTT	CASSIGGLSGEKLFF
many	TRBD2	TRBV5-1	TRBJ2-3	TGCGCCAGCAGCGTACCTAGCGGGGGGGACACAGATACGCAGTATTTT	CASSVPSGGDTDTQYF
NA	NA	TRBV7-2	TRBJ2-1	TGTGCCAGCAGCTTAGTTGGGGTAAGAGATGAGCAGTTCTTC	CASSLVGVRDEQFF
NA	NA	TRBV24-1	TRBJ1-1	TGTGCCACCAGTGTTGGGGACGGAATGAACACTGAAGCTTTCTTT	CATSVGDGMNTEAFF
once	NA	TRBV29-1	TRBJ1-5	TGCAGCGCACCGCTGAGGGGCGATCAGCCCCAGCATTTT	CSAPLRGDQPQHF
NA	NA	TRBV29-1	TRBJ2-4	TGCAGCGTTCAAACCCATCCGGGATTGGACATTCAGTACTTC	CSVQTHPGLDIQYF
many	TRBD1	TRBV5-1	TRBJ1-2	TGCGCCAGCAGCTTGGGATTTCAGGGGGAGAACTATGGCTACACCTTC	CASSLGFQGENYGYTF
NA	NA	TRBV29-1	TRBJ2-3	TGCAGCGTTGAGGGGGGCAGACCCACAGATACGCAGTATTTT	CSVEGGRPTDTQYF